The 10 T cell receptor beta chains presented below share a single source sample, sequenced in a study of glioma-infiltrating T cells after dendritic cell vaccination. Repertoires were generated with immunoSEQ multiplex PCR, while TCRdb's copy carries only in-frame clones and drops some. The profile shows fewer than 40,000 clones, 85% to 95% of them singletons. The material was blood, obtained before dendritic cell vaccination. The receptor set was obtained from a human donor with glioblastoma.

The chain has TRBV7-9 and TRBJ2-5; unclear D gene. The V end was cut by 8 bases, the J end by 5 bases, with 6 bases between. CDR1 is SEHNR, CDR2 FQNEAQ, per germline (reference sequence). CDR3 length: 10 amino acids. The DNA for the CDR3 is TGTGCCAGCGGCAAGGAGACCCAGTACTTC. It encodes CASGKETQYF.

The rearrangement uses TRBV6-5 and TRBJ1-5; TRBD1 agrees at 9 bases. Germline V gene lookup returns CDR1 MNHEY and CDR2 SVGAGI. V was pared by 5 bases and J by 6 bases, with 8 bases of the junction left unmatched. The CDR3 is made up of 15 amino acids. The CDR3 bases are TGTGCCAGCAGTCGGCGCGGACAGGGGTCTCAGCCCCAGCATTTT. Amino acids: CASSRRGQGSQPQHF.

V gene TRBV19 combines with J gene TRBJ1-2, with D uncertain. With 0 bases removed from V and 3 bases from J, the gap between germline ends came to 5 bases. This CDR3 is built from 13 residues. The V gene's germline CDR1 is LNHDA and CDR2 SQIVND (reference sequence). The CDR3 protein is CASSIDRYYGYTF. Written as DNA, the CDR3 is TGTGCCAGTAGTATAGACAGGTACTATGGCTACACCTTC.

The rearrangement joins TRBV19 to TRBJ1-5; D may be TRBD1 (6 bases). Germline loops: CDR1 LNHDA, CDR2 SQIVND (reference sequence). The CDR3 runs to 13 residues. V was clipped by 10 bases and J by 4 bases, with 14 bases between them. The CDR3 spells CATTGSWNQPQHF. The CDR3 DNA is TGTGCCACCACAGGGTCGTGGAATCAGCCCCAGCATTTT.

V gene TRBV5-1 combines with J gene TRBJ1-3, with D tentatively TRBD1 (6 bases). Trimming removed 5 bases from V and 2 bases from J, with 11 bases in between. Germline V gene lookup returns CDR1 SGHRS and CDR2 YFSETQ. CDR3 length equals 14 residues. The CDR3 loop reads CASREGDAGNTIYF. CDR3 DNA sequence: TGCGCCAGCAGAGAGGGGGACGCTGGAAACACCATATATTTT.

J is TRBJ2-3 and V is TRBV5-1, with 14 positions matching TRBD2. The CDR3 spans 16 residues. With 4 bases clipped from V and 3 bases from J, the junction kept 4 bases outside the gene matches. Germline CDR1 reads SGHRS; CDR2 reads YFSETQ. This chain's CDR3 is CASSKGTSGGTDTQYF. The DNA of the CDR3 is TGCGCCAGCAGCAAAGGGACTAGCGGGGGAACAGATACGCAGTATTTT.

The chain uses TRBV5-4 and TRBJ2-7, with D perhaps matching TRBD2 (7 bases). The CDR3 runs to 16 residues. With 7 bases removed from V and 2 bases from J, the gap between germline ends came to 22 bases. Germline V lookup: CDR1 SGHNT, CDR2 YYREEE (reference sequence). The CDR3 loop is CASSLRSGGAPYEQYF. The CDR3 nucleotides read TGTGCCAGCTCCTTAAGGTCGGGGGGCGCCCCCTACGAGCAGTACTTC.

The J gene is TRBJ1-5, the V gene TRBV6-1, with a possible D match to TRBD1 (5 bases). Germline CDR1 and CDR2: MNHNS and SASEGT. CDR3 size: 14 residues. Trimming removed 1 base from V and 3 bases from J, with 7 bases in between. The CDR3 region has the DNA TGTGCCAGCAGTGAAGGGACAATCAATCAGCCCCAGCATTTT. This gives the protein CASSEGTINQPQHF.

The chain is built from TRBV19 and TRBJ1-1; TRBD1 matches 7 bases. V trimming: 8 bases; J trimming: 0 bases; junction bases outside the gene matches: 6. From germline, CDR1 is LNHDA and CDR2 SQIVND (reference sequence). There are 14 residues in the CDR3. The CDR3 here is CASRTGTVNTEAFF. CDR3 in DNA: TGTGCCAGTCGGACCGGGACAGTGAACACTGAAGCTTTCTTT.

The rearrangement uses TRBV19 and TRBJ2-5, with 11 positions matching TRBD2. Trimming took 1 base from V and 4 from J; bases not matched to a gene: 8. The CDR3 spans 17 residues. Germline CDR1 is LNHDA and CDR2 is SQIVND (reference sequence). CDR3 protein: CASSIGRLAGLGETQYF. The CDR3 DNA reads as TGTGCCAGTAGTATAGGAAGACTAGCGGGGCTCGGAGAGACCCAGTACTTC.